This record concerns one T cell receptor beta chain sequence. Its antigen is as yet unknown. It was second doses at about 4 or about 12 weeks that were pooled. This entry comes from a study of T cell responses to AZD1222 COVID-19 vaccine. Overall study results and limits: Clonal diversity may have been underestimated in mostly white British donors. Distributed over spike, vaccine-associated CD4 TCRs predominated at 160-218 and 743-854.

The CDR3 is made up of 12 amino acids. Between the trimmed V and J ends, which lost 2 bases and 1 base, there was a span of 2 bases. CDR1 and CDR2 from the germline V gene are LGHDT and YNNKEL (reference sequence). Sequencing was performed with immunoSEQ multiplex PCR; in TCRdb, only in-frame clones are kept and a portion is missing. The sample carries tens of thousands of clones, 87% recorded once. This specimen consisted of peripheral blood, obtained 28 days after the second AZD1222 dose. This chain links TRBV3-1 (or the pseudogene TRBV3-2) with TRBJ1-1; no definite D call. This TCR derives from an adult who received the AZD1222 COVID-19 vaccine. CDR3 sequence (DNA): TGTGCCAGCAGCCAAAAGAACACTGAAGCTTTCTTT. Encoded protein: CASSQKNTEAFF.